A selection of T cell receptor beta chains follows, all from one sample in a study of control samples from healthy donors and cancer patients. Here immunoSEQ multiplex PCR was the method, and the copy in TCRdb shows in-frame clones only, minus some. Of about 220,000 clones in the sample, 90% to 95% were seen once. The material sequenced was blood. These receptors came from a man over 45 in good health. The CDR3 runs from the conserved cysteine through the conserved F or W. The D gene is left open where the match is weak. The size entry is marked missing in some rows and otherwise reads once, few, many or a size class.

CDR3 protein: CASTDAPVRAGELFF; CDR3 DNA: TGTGCCAGTACCGATGCCCCAGTTAGGGCCGGGGAGCTGTTTTTT; J gene: TRBJ2-2; V gene: TRBV19; D gene: -; clone size: -
CDR3 protein: CASRLGQSSGNTIYF; CDR3 DNA: TGTGCCAGCAGGCTGGGTCAAAGCTCTGGAAACACCATATATTTT; J gene: TRBJ1-3; V gene: TRBV6-5; D gene: -; clone size: -
CDR3 protein: CASSLYGTQYF; CDR3 DNA: TGTGCCAGCAGTTTATACGGTACGCAGTATTTT; J gene: TRBJ2-3; V gene: TRBV12-3/TRBV12-4; D gene: -; clone size: -
CDR3 protein: CSVSRGSEAFF; CDR3 DNA: TGCAGCGTATCCCGGGGGTCTGAAGCTTTCTTT; J gene: TRBJ1-1; V gene: TRBV29-1; D gene: -; clone size: -
CDR3 protein: CASSLYSRGGGEQFF; CDR3 DNA: TGTGCCAGCAGCTTATATTCGCGGGGGGGCGGTGAGCAGTTCTTC; J gene: TRBJ2-1; V gene: TRBV11-3; D gene: TRBD2; clone size: -
CDR3 protein: CASRNTGELFF; CDR3 DNA: TGTGCCAGCAGGAACACCGGGGAGCTGTTTTTT; J gene: TRBJ2-2; V gene: TRBV6-5; D gene: -; clone size: -
CDR3 protein: CASSRTVNIQYF; CDR3 DNA: TGTGCCAGCAGTCGGACTGTGAACATTCAGTACTTC; J gene: TRBJ2-4; V gene: TRBV12-3/TRBV12-4; D gene: -; clone size: -
CDR3 protein: CASSQENRSNQPQHF; CDR3 DNA: TGCGCCAGCAGCCAAGAAAACAGATCAAATCAGCCCCAGCATTTT; J gene: TRBJ1-5; V gene: TRBV4-1; D gene: -; clone size: -
CDR3 protein: CASSGTGTGGTGNTIYF; CDR3 DNA: TGTGCCAGCAGTGGGACCGGGACAGGGGGCACTGGAAACACCATATATTTT; J gene: TRBJ1-3; V gene: TRBV6-1; D gene: TRBD1; clone size: -
CDR3 protein: CASRNNANTGELFF; CDR3 DNA: TGCGCCAGCAGGAACAACGCGAACACCGGGGAGCTGTTTTTT; J gene: TRBJ2-2; V gene: TRBV5-1; D gene: -; clone size: -
CDR3 protein: CASRAGTGGWVGYTF; CDR3 DNA: TGTGCCAGCAGGGCCGGGACAGGGGGTTGGGTTGGCTACACCTTC; J gene: TRBJ1-2; V gene: TRBV6-5; D gene: TRBD1; clone size: once
CDR3 protein: CASKEQVLIYGYTF; CDR3 DNA: TGTGCCAGCAAGGAACAGGTTCTTATCTATGGCTACACCTTC; J gene: TRBJ1-2; V gene: TRBV28; D gene: -; clone size: -
CDR3 protein: CASSGRSGETQYF; CDR3 DNA: TGCGCCAGCAGCGGAAGGTCGGGGGAGACCCAGTACTTC; J gene: TRBJ2-5; V gene: TRBV5-1; D gene: -; clone size: -
CDR3 protein: CASSRTSGSYNEQFF; CDR3 DNA: TGTGCCAGCAGTCGAACTAGCGGCTCCTACAATGAGCAGTTCTTC; J gene: TRBJ2-1; V gene: TRBV6-6; D gene: TRBD2; clone size: once
CDR3 protein: CASSLVSGFDYGYTF; CDR3 DNA: TGTGCCAGCAGCTTAGTATCCGGGTTCGACTATGGCTACACCTTC; J gene: TRBJ1-2; V gene: TRBV11-2; D gene: -; clone size: -
CDR3 protein: CASSYLRGPAFF; CDR3 DNA: TGTGCCAGTAGTTACCTTCGGGGTCCGGCTTTCTTT; J gene: TRBJ1-1; V gene: TRBV19; D gene: -; clone size: -
CDR3 protein: CATSDHRGGSYTF; CDR3 DNA: TGTGCCACCAGTGATCACAGGGGCGGGAGCTACACCTTC; J gene: TRBJ1-2; V gene: TRBV24-1; D gene: TRBD1; clone size: -
CDR3 protein: CASSPLGGANVLTF; CDR3 DNA: TGTGCCAGCTCACCATTGGGAGGGGCCAACGTCCTGACTTTC; J gene: TRBJ2-6; V gene: TRBV18; D gene: -; clone size: -
CDR3 protein: CASRSNQGSADTQYF; CDR3 DNA: TGTGCCAGCAGATCGAATCAGGGTTCGGCAGATACGCAGTATTTT; J gene: TRBJ2-3; V gene: TRBV28; D gene: -; clone size: once
CDR3 protein: CASSPRRTGPFGTGELFF; CDR3 DNA: TGTGCCAGCTCACCGAGAAGAACAGGGCCCTTTGGCACCGGGGAGCTGTTTTTT; J gene: TRBJ2-2; V gene: TRBV18; D gene: -; clone size: -
CDR3 protein: CASSLGGGDSPLHF; CDR3 DNA: TGCGCCAGCAGCTTGGGAGGAGGTGATTCACCCCTCCACTTT; J gene: TRBJ1-6; V gene: TRBV5-1; D gene: -; clone size: -
CDR3 protein: CASSFWPKELFF; CDR3 DNA: TGTGCCAGCAGCTTTTGGCCCAAGGAGCTGTTTTTT; J gene: TRBJ2-2; V gene: TRBV5-4; D gene: -; clone size: -
CDR3 protein: CASSSERGAGTPPYGYTF; CDR3 DNA: TGCGCCAGCAGCTCAGAACGCGGAGCCGGGACACCTCCCTATGGCTACACCTTC; J gene: TRBJ1-2; V gene: TRBV5-1; D gene: -; clone size: -
CDR3 protein: CASSTTSSGELFF; CDR3 DNA: TGTGCCAGCAGTACGACTAGCTCCGGGGAGCTGTTTTTT; J gene: TRBJ2-2; V gene: TRBV6-5; D gene: TRBD2; clone size: -
CDR3 protein: CASSPGPVAKNIQYF; CDR3 DNA: TGTGCCAGCAGTCCGGGACCAGTAGCCAAAAACATTCAGTACTTC; J gene: TRBJ2-4; V gene: TRBV27; D gene: -; clone size: -
CDR3 protein: CASRGEGWEKLFF; CDR3 DNA: TGTGCCAGCAGGGGGGAGGGGTGGGAAAAACTGTTTTTT; J gene: TRBJ1-4; V gene: TRBV28; D gene: -; clone size: few
CDR3 protein: CASSVVGADTEAFF; CDR3 DNA: TGTGCCAGCAGCGTAGTGGGGGCAGACACTGAAGCTTTCTTT; J gene: TRBJ1-1; V gene: TRBV9; D gene: -; clone size: -
CDR3 protein: CATRGGAWGVYGYTF; CDR3 DNA: TGTGCCACCCGAGGGGGGGCCTGGGGAGTCTATGGCTACACCTTC; J gene: TRBJ1-2; V gene: TRBV6-5; D gene: -; clone size: -
CDR3 protein: CASSLEGLAENEQFF; CDR3 DNA: TGCGCCAGCAGCTTGGAGGGACTGGCTGAGAATGAGCAGTTCTTC; J gene: TRBJ2-1; V gene: TRBV5-1; D gene: -; clone size: once
CDR3 protein: CASSLRQGSTDTQYF; CDR3 DNA: TGCGCCAGCAGCTTAAGACAGGGGAGCACAGATACGCAGTATTTT; J gene: TRBJ2-3; V gene: TRBV5-1; D gene: TRBD1; clone size: -
CDR3 protein: CASSDRVTEAFF; CDR3 DNA: TGTGCCAGCAGTGACAGGGTAACTGAAGCTTTCTTT; J gene: TRBJ1-1; V gene: TRBV25-1; D gene: -; clone size: -
CDR3 protein: CASSPDRGRGEKLFF; CDR3 DNA: TGTGCCAGCAGCCCAGACAGGGGGCGAGGGGAAAAACTGTTTTTT; J gene: TRBJ1-4; V gene: TRBV7-9; D gene: TRBD1; clone size: -
CDR3 protein: CASSGQGGAQHF; CDR3 DNA: TGTGCCAGTAGTGGGCAGGGGGGGGCCCAGCATTTT; J gene: TRBJ1-5; V gene: TRBV19; D gene: TRBD1; clone size: -
CDR3 protein: CASSQEGFIDGFAKAFF; CDR3 DNA: TGCGCCAGCAGCCAAGAAGGGTTCATCGACGGGTTCGCAAAAGCTTTCTTT; J gene: TRBJ1-1; V gene: TRBV4-1; D gene: -; clone size: -
CDR3 protein: CASSYSTGGELLSYTF; CDR3 DNA: TGTGCCAGCAGCTACTCCACAGGGGGCGAGCTATTGAGCTACACCTTC; J gene: TRBJ1-2; V gene: TRBV5-5; D gene: TRBD1; clone size: -
CDR3 protein: CASSKALRGRITGELFF; CDR3 DNA: TGTGCCAGCAGCAAAGCGCTAAGGGGGCGGATCACCGGGGAGCTGTTTTTT; J gene: TRBJ2-2; V gene: TRBV21-1; D gene: -; clone size: few